This TCR beta chain was identified during a study of cytomegalovirus exposure and HLA in healthy donors. The study, taken as a whole, reports: An apparent linkage of common viral pathogens to several of the most significant clusters emerged in a later analysis. Reports indicated that the classifier achieved high specificity and sensitivity in diagnosing cytomegalovirus status. Among the sequence variants, a highly shared cluster was likely an artifact of sequencing. According to an earlier analysis, most TCR beta V segments yielded productive rearrangements about 90% or about 30% of the time.

The CDR3 totals 11 residues. Trimming took 2 bases from V and 7 from J, leaving 2 bases between them. Germline V CDR1 and CDR2: MNHEY, SMNVEV (reference sequence). In regard to this clone: What it binds is unknown.

A multiplex PCR was run with 60 Vbeta primers and 13 Jbeta primers. Profiling relied on immunoSEQ multiplex PCR, and the TCRdb table lists in-frame clones only, not all of them. The sample shows some 110,000 clones, 79% of them seen only once. The clonotype originates from a woman under 30 in good health and CMV-seropositive. The sample comprised PBMCs. V gene TRBV27 combines with J gene TRBJ2-2, with no clear D. CDR3 loop: CASSLHGELFF. In DNA form, the CDR3 reads TGTGCCAGCAGTTTACACGGGGAGCTGTTTTTT.